Listed here is a single TCR beta chain. The source of the sample is a study of control samples from healthy donors and cancer patients. The protocol was immunoSEQ multiplex PCR, while the TCRdb copy is restricted to in-frame clones and leaves out a portion. Here the sample spans about 96,000 clones, over 90% being singletons. The material sequenced was blood. The origin of this receptor is a man younger than 35 in good health.

The CDR3 reads CASRGQGFNEQYF. The CDR3 region has the DNA TGTGCCAGTAGGGGACAGGGGTTCAACGAGCAGTACTTC. The V and J genes are TRBV19 and TRBJ2-7, with 10 bases fitting TRBD1. The germline CDR1 and CDR2 sequences are LNHDA and SQIVND (reference sequence). This CDR3 contains 13 residues. After removal of 6 bases from V and 5 bases from J, the junction contained 4 bases not matched to a gene.